Presented here are 21 T cell receptor beta chains from one specimen sequenced in a study of cytomegalovirus exposure and HLA in healthy donors. 13 Jbeta primers and 60 Vbeta primers were used for the PCR. The table came from immunoSEQ multiplex PCR; TCRdb's copy has only in-frame clones and leaves some out. The sample consists of 150,000 to 200,000 clones, roughly four fifths of them appearing once. The sequencing sample was made of PBMCs. The receptor source for this set is a man aged 45-65 years in good health and CMV-seropositive.

The chain uses TRBV18 and TRBJ1-3; no firm D call. V shed 2 bases and J shed 0 bases, with 17 bases lying between them. The germline V gene encodes CDR1 KGHSH and CDR2 LQKENI. The CDR3 is 18 amino acids. The CDR3 loop is CASSPVPLAGLSGNTIYF. CDR3 bases: TGTGCCAGCTCACCAGTCCCCCTAGCTGGTCTCTCTGGAAACACCATATATTTT. The entire variable domain, with the rest obtained from reference TRBV18 and TRBJ1-3, is as follows: NAGVMQNPRHLVRRRGQEARLRCSPMKGHSHVYWYRQLPEEGLKFMVYLQKENIIDESGMPKERFSAEFPKEGPSILRIQQVVRGDSAAYFCASSPVPLAGLSGNTIYFGEGSWLTVV.

The chain is built from TRBV28 and TRBJ1-1; D is perhaps TRBD1 (6 bases). Germline CDR1 MDHEN, CDR2 SYDVKM. The V and J ends lost 6 bases and 8 bases respectively, with 16 bases between them. This CDR3 is built from 13 residues. CDR3 protein: CASSPGGLAEAFF. The CDR3 DNA is TGTGCCAGCAGCCCTGGGGGCTTGGCAGAAGCTTTCTTT. Together with reference TRBV28 and TRBJ1-1, the CDR3 gives the full variable domain: DVKVTQSSRYLVKRTGEKVFLECVQDMDHENMFWYRQDPGLGLRLIYFSYDVKMKEKGDIPEGYSVSREKKERFSLILESASTNQTSMYLCASSPGGLAEAFFGQGTRLTVV.

The chain couples TRBV19 to TRBJ1-2, with D maybe TRBD1 (5 bases). CDR3 length: 13 residues. In germline, CDR1 is LNHDA, CDR2 SQIVND (reference sequence). Trimming shortened V by 5 bases and J by 4 bases, and 11 bases separated the two germline ends. The DNA for the CDR3 is TGTGCCAGTAGTCCAGGGATGAGCTATGGCTACACCTTC. Amino acids: CASSPGMSYGYTF.

This chain uses TRBV5-1 with TRBJ2-3; the match to TRBD2 covers 8 bases. The CDR3 is made up of 16 amino acids. The V gene end was trimmed by 4 bases and the J gene end by 1 base; junction bases not matched to a gene: 8. In germline, CDR1 is SGHRS, CDR2 YFSETQ. The CDR3 reads CASSAGLASGTDTQYF. The CDR3 bases are TGCGCCAGCAGCGCCGGACTAGCCTCCGGCACAGATACGCAGTATTTT.

J is TRBJ2-1 and V is TRBV11-3; TRBD2 is a possible D gene (5 bases). The germline gives CDR1 SGHNT, CDR2 YENEEA. The CDR3 consists of 15 residues. Trimming shortened V by 4 bases and J by 0 bases, and 10 bases separated the two germline ends. CDR3 amino acids: CASSSSYGSYNEQFF. The CDR3 nucleotides are TGTGCCAGCAGCTCTAGCTATGGCTCCTACAATGAGCAGTTCTTC.

The chain is built from TRBV5-4 and TRBJ1-4, with a possible D match to TRBD1 (6 bases). The CDR3 length is 15 residues. From germline, CDR1 is SGHNT and CDR2 YYREEE (reference sequence). Deletions cut 3 bases from V and 2 bases from J, with 11 bases between. The CDR3 protein is CASSSAGETNEKLFF. As DNA, the CDR3 is TGTGCCAGCAGCTCTGCAGGGGAGACTAATGAAAAACTGTTTTTT.

CDR3 bases: TGTGCCAGCAGTGAAAGTGGGAGGGGGTACGAGCAGTACTTC. Protein sequence: CASSESGRGYEQYF. This chain links TRBV6-1 with TRBJ2-7; possibly TRBD2 for D (7 bases). The CDR3 spans 14 residues. Trimming removed 2 bases from V and 4 bases from J, with 12 bases in between. Germline CDR1 reads MNHNS; CDR2 reads SASEGT.

V is TRBV9 and J is TRBJ2-1, with TRBD2 matching 8 bases. Germline V gene data show CDR1 as SGDLS and CDR2 as YYNGEE. The CDR3 runs to 17 residues. Unmatched junction bases numbered 8, after V lost 0 bases and J lost 3 bases. Written as DNA, the CDR3 is TGTGCCAGCAGCGTAGCGGGAGGGCTTAGTGGCTACAATGAGCAGTTCTTC. This sequence encodes CASSVAGGLSGYNEQFF.

This chain joins TRBV7-3 and TRBJ1-1, with 7 bases aligning to TRBD1. From germline, CDR1 is SGHTA and CDR2 FQGTGA. V was clipped by 4 bases and J by 0 bases; unmatched bases: 2. CDR3 length: 14 amino acids. This CDR3 reads CASSSTGVNTEAFF. DNA for the CDR3: TGTGCCAGCAGCTCTACAGGGGTGAACACTGAAGCTTTCTTT.

The J gene is TRBJ2-3, the V gene TRBV28; TRBD2 agrees at 14 bases. Looked up from germline, CDR1 is MDHEN and CDR2 is SYDVKM. The junction had 12 bases not matched to a gene; V was cut back by 4 bases and J by 3 bases. The CDR3 consists of 19 residues. CDR3 sequence (DNA): TGTGCCAGCAGTTGGGGACTAGCGGGGGTGGGCAGGGAGACAGATACGCAGTATTTT. This codes for CASSWGLAGVGRETDTQYF. Filled out from reference TRBV28 and TRBJ2-3, the complete variable domain reads DVKVTQSSRYLVKRTGEKVFLECVQDMDHENMFWYRQDPGLGLRLIYFSYDVKMKEKGDIPEGYSVSREKKERFSLILESASTNQTSMYLCASSWGLAGVGRETDTQYFGPGTRLTVL.

This rearrangement joins TRBV4-1 to TRBJ2-1, with TRBD2 matching 8 bases. After removal of 3 bases from V and 6 bases from J, the junction contained 10 bases not matched to a gene. Per the germline V gene, CDR1 is MGHRA and CDR2 is YSYEKL. The CDR3 contains 16 residues. The DNA of the CDR3 is TGCGCCAGCAGCCACCCCAAGGGAACTAGCGGCAATGAGCAGTTCTTC. It is translated as CASSHPKGTSGNEQFF.

The gene calls are TRBV30 and TRBJ1-3, with a tentative D call TRBD1 (6 bases). The CDR3 has 12 residues. Germline V gene lookup returns CDR1 GTSNPN and CDR2 SVGIG (reference sequence). The germline V and J ends were trimmed by 3 bases and 8 bases, with 11 bases remaining between them. The CDR3 here is CAWRQGWDTIYF. The CDR3 nucleotides are TGTGCCTGGAGACAGGGTTGGGACACCATATATTTT. Full variable domain (missing parts from reference TRBV30 and TRBJ1-3): SQTIHQWPATLVQPVGSPLSLECTVEGTSNPNLYWYRQAAGRGLQLLFYSVGIGQISSEVPQNLSASRPQDRQFILSSKKLLLSDSGFYLCAWRQGWDTIYFGEGSWLTVV.

This chain uses TRBV6-5 with TRBJ1-4; D unclear. The germline V and J ends were trimmed by 2 bases and 4 bases, with 14 bases remaining between them. Germline CDR1 and CDR2: MNHEY and SVGAGI. The CDR3 consists of 16 residues. In DNA form, the CDR3 reads TGTGCCAGCAGTTACGGTCGGAGCTACAATAATGAAAAACTGTTTTTT. Translating gives CASSYGRSYNNEKLFF.

The chain has TRBV10-3 and TRBJ2-5, with 8 bases that match TRBD2. This CDR3 has 13 amino acids. The V segment lost 6 bases and the J segment 5 bases; nucleotides outside the gene matches: 5. CDR1 and CDR2 (germline): ENHRY, SYGVKD. The CDR3 loop reads CAISRGGDETQYF. CDR3 bases: TGTGCCATCAGCCGGGGGGGGGACGAGACCCAGTACTTC.

The V call is TRBV28, the J call TRBJ2-7; TRBD2 is a possible D gene (6 bases). Trimming left V 6 bases short and J 6 bases short, with 15 bases between. The germline V gene encodes CDR1 MDHEN and CDR2 SYDVKM. The CDR3 sequence is 13 residues long. Written as DNA, the CDR3 is TGTGCCAGCAGCCCTGGTTCGCGGGGCGAGCAGTACTTC. It yields the protein CASSPGSRGEQYF.

The chain employs TRBV9 and TRBJ1-3; 9 bases are a match to TRBD1. Germline loops: CDR1 SGDLS, CDR2 YYNGEE. CDR3 length: 16 amino acids. Trimming removed 0 bases from V and 5 bases from J; junction bases left unmatched: 6. CDR3 sequence reads: CASSVAPGQGRNTIYF. In DNA form, the CDR3 reads TGTGCCAGCAGCGTAGCTCCGGGACAGGGCAGAAACACCATATATTTT.

The chain couples TRBV6-1 to TRBJ2-7, with a possible D match to TRBD2 (5 bases). The V end was cut by 7 bases, the J end by 0 bases, with 13 bases between. The germline V gene has CDR1 MNHNS and CDR2 SASEGT. This CDR3 region has 14 residues. The CDR3 sequence is CASKRSGTSYEQYF. CDR3 bases: TGTGCCAGCAAAAGAAGCGGAACCTCCTACGAGCAGTACTTC.

The chain uses TRBV14 and TRBJ2-1; D unclear. The CDR3 runs to 13 residues. CDR1 and CDR2 (germline): SGHDN, FVKESK. V shed 1 base and J shed 6 bases, with 7 bases lying between them. The CDR3 nucleotides are TGTGCCAGCAGCCAAGTATCTCTCAATGAGCAGTTCTTC. Translating it yields CASSQVSLNEQFF.

The CDR3 DNA reads as TGCGCCAGCAGCCAGACTAACAGGGGGCTCTCCGAGCAGTACTTC. Amino acid sequence: CASSQTNRGLSEQYF. The gene calls are TRBV4-3 and TRBJ2-7; 9 nucleotides line up with TRBD1. After removal of 3 bases from V and 6 bases from J, the junction contained 9 bases not matched to a gene. Germline assignment: CDR1 LGHNA and CDR2 YSLEER. CDR3 length equals 15 residues.

This clone is a singleton in its sample. V usage is TRBV5-1 and J usage is TRBJ2-4, with 7 bases fitting TRBD2. CDR3 length equals 16 residues. Looked up from germline, CDR1 is SGHRS and CDR2 is YFSETQ. With V trimmed by 4 bases and J by 0 bases, 7 bases remained unmatched. CDR3 region: CASSQIAGSAKNIQYF. In DNA form, the CDR3 reads TGCGCCAGCAGCCAAATAGCGGGTTCAGCCAAAAACATTCAGTACTTC.

The chain is built from TRBV28 and TRBJ2-7; TRBD2 matches 8 bases. Germline V gives CDR1 MDHEN, CDR2 SYDVKM. J gave up 5 bases and V 5 bases, and 14 bases lay outside the gene matches. The CDR3 loop spans 16 amino acids. The DNA for the CDR3 is TGTGCCAGCAGTCCCCCCTCCCGGGAGGGCCTGGACGAGCAGTACTTC. This codes for CASSPPSREGLDEQYF.